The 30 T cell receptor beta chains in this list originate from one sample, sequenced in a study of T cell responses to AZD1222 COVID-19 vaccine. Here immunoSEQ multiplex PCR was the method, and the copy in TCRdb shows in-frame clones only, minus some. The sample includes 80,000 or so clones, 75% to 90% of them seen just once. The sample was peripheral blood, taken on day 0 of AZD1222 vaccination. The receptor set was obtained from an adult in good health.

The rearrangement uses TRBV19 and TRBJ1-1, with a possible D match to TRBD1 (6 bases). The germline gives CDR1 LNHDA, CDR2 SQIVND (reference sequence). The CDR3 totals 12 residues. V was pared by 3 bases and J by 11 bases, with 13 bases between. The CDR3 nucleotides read TGTGCCAGTAGTATTGGGGGCGCCGGCGCTTTCTTT. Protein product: CASSIGGAGAFF.

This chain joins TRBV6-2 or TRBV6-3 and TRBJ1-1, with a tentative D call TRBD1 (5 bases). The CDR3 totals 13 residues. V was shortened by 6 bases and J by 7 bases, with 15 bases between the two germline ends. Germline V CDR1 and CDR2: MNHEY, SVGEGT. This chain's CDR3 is CASSSDSGVEAFF. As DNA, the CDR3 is TGTGCCAGCAGCTCCGACAGCGGGGTTGAAGCTTTCTTT.

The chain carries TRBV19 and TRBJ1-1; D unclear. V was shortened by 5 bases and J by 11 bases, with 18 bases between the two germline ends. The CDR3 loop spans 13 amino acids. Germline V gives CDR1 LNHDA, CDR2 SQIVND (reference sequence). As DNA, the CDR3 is TGTGCCAGTAGTCTCCTAGGCCGGGTGGGGGCTTTCTTT. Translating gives CASSLLGRVGAFF.

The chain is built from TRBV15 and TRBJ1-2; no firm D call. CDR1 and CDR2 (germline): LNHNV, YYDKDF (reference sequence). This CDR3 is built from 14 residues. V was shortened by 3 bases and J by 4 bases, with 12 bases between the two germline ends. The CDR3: CATSSLSLGYGYTF. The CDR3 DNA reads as TGTGCCACCAGCAGCCTGAGTCTTGGCTATGGCTACACCTTC.

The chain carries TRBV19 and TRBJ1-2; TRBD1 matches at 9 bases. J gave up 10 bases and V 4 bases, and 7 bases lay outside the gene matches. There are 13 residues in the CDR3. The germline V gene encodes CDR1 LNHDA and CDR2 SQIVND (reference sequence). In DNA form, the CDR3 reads TGTGCCAGTAGTAACCGGACAGGGGTTTTCTACACCTTC. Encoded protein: CASSNRTGVFYTF.

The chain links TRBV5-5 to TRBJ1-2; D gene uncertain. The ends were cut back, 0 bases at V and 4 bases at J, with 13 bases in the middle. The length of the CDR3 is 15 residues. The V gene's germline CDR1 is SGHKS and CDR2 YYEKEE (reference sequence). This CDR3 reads CASSLDDVRSYGYTF. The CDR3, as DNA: TGTGCCAGCAGCTTGGACGACGTCCGGTCCTATGGCTACACCTTC.

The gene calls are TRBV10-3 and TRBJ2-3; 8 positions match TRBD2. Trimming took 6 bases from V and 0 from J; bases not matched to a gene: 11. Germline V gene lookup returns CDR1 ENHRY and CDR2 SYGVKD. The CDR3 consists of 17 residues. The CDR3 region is CAIRTSLRGGSTDTQYF. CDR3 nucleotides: TGTGCCATCAGGACCTCGCTTCGGGGGGGCAGCACAGATACGCAGTATTTT.

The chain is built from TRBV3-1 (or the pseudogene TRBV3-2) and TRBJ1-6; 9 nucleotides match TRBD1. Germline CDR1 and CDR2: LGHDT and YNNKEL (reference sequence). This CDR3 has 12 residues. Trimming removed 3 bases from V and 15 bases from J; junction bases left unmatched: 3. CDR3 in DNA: TGTGCCAGCAGCCACGGGACAGGGTTCCTCCACTTT. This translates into CASSHGTGFLHF.

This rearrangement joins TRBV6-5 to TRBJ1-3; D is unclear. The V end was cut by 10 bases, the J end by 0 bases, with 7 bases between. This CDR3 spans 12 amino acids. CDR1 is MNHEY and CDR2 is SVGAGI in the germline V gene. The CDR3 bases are TGTGCCATTCGGTCCTCTGGAAACACCATATATTTT. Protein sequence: CAIRSSGNTIYF.

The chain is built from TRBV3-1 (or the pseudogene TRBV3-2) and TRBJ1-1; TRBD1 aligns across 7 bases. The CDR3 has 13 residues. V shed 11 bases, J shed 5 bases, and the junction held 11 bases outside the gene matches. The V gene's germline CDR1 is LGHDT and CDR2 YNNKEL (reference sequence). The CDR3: CACGGQGGTEAFF. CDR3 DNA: TGTGCCTGTGGCGGGCAGGGGGGAACTGAAGCTTTCTTT.

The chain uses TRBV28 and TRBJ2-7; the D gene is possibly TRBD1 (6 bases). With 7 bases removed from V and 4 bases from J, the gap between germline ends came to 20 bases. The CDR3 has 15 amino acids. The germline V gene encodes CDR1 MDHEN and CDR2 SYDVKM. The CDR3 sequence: CASTSRDTDGYEQYF. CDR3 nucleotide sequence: TGTGCCAGCACCTCCCGGGACACAGACGGTTACGAGCAGTACTTC.

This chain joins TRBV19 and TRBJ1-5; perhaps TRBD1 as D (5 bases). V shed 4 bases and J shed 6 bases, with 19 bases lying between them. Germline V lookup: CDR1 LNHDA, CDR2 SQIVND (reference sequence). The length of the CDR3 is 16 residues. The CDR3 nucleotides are TGTGCCAGTAGTAAGAGCGCAGGGAGTAGGGTTCAGCCCCAGCATTTT. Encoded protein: CASSKSAGSRVQPQHF.

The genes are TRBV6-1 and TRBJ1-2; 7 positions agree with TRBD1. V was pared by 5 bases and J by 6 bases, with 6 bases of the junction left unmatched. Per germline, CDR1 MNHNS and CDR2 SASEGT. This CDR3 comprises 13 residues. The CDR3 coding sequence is TGTGCCAGCAGTTCTAAGGGGGCTAATGGCTACACCTTC. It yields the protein CASSSKGANGYTF.

CDR3 protein: CASSLFTDPNTEAFF. CDR3 in DNA: TGTGCCAGCAGCTTATTTACGGATCCGAACACTGAAGCTTTCTTT. The chain uses TRBV7-8 and TRBJ1-1; no reliable D call. Trimming left V 2 bases short and J 1 base short, with 11 bases between. Germline-derived CDR1 and CDR2 are SGHVS and FQNEAQ. This CDR3 comprises 15 residues.

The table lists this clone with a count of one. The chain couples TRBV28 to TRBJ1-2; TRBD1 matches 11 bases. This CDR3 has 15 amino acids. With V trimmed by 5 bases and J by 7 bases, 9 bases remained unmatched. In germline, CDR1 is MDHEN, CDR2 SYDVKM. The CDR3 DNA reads TGTGCCAGCAGTCGACCCCGGGACAGGGGGGGTGGCTACACCTTC. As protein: CASSRPRDRGGGYTF.

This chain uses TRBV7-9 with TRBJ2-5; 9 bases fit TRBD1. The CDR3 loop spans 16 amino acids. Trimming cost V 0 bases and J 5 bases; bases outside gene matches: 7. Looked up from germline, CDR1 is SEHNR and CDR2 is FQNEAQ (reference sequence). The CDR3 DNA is TGTGCCAGCAGCTTAGCCAAGGACAGGGGAATGGAGACCCAGTACTTC. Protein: CASSLAKDRGMETQYF. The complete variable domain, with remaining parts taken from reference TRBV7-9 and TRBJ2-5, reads DTGVSQNPRHKITKRGQNVTFRCDPISEHNRLYWYRQTLGQGPEFLTYFQNEAQLEKSRLLSDRFSAERPKGSFSTLEIQRTEQGDSAMYLCASSLAKDRGMETQYFGPGTRLLVL.

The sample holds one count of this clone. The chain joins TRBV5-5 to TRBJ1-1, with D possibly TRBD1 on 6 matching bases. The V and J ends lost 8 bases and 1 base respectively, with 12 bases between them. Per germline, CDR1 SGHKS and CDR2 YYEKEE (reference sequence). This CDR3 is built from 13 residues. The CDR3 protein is CASFRGENTEAFF. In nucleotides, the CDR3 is TGTGCCAGTTTTAGGGGGGAGAACACTGAAGCTTTCTTT.

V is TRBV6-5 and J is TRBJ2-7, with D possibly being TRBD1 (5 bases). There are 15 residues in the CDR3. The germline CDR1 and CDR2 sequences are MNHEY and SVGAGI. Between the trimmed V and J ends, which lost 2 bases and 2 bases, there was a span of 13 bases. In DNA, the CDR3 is TGTGCCAGCAGTTACCTCTGGGGCAGTCCCTACGAGCAGTACTTC. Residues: CASSYLWGSPYEQYF.

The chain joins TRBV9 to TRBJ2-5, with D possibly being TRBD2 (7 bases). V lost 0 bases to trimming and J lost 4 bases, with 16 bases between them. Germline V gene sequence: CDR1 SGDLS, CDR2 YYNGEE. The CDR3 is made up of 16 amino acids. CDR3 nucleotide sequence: TGTGCCAGCAGCGTAGGGGGGGGCACCTATGGAGAGACCCAGTACTTC. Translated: CASSVGGGTYGETQYF.

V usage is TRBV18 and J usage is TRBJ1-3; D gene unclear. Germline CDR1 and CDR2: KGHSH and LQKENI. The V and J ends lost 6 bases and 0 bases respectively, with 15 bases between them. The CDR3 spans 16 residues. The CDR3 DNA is TGTGCCAGCTCCCAATACGGGTCCTCCTCTGGAAACACCATATATTTT. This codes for CASSQYGSSSGNTIYF.

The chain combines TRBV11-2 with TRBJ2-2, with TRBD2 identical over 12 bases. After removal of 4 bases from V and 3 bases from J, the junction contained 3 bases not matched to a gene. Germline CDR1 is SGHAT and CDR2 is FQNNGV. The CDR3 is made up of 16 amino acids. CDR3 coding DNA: TGTGCCAGCAGCTATCTAGCGGGGGGGCACACCGGGGAGCTGTTTTTT. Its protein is CASSYLAGGHTGELFF. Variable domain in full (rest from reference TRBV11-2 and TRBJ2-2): EAGVAQSPRYKIIEKRQSVAFWCNPISGHATLYWYQQILGQGPKLLIQFQNNGVVDDSQLPKDRFSAERLKGVDSTLKIQPAKLEDSAVYLCASSYLAGGHTGELFFGEGSRLTVL.

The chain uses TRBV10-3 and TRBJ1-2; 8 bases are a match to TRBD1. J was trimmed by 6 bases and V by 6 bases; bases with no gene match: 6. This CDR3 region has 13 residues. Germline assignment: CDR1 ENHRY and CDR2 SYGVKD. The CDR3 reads CAISKGDRNGYTF. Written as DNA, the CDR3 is TGTGCCATCAGCAAGGGGGACAGGAATGGCTACACCTTC.

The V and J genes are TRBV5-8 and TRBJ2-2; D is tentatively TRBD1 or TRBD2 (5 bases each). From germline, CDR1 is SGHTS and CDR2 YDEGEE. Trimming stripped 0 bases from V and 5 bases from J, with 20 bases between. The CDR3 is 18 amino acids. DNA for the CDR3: TGTGCCAGCAGCTTGGCCGGGGACGGAAGATATTATACCGGGGAGCTGTTTTTT. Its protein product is CASSLAGDGRYYTGELFF.

The CDR3 region is CASSYTGTGYNEQFF. The CDR3 DNA sequence: TGCGCCAGCAGCTATACCGGGACAGGCTACAATGAGCAGTTCTTC. The chain recombines TRBV4-1 with TRBJ2-1; the match to TRBD1 covers 8 bases. The V gene end was trimmed by 5 bases and the J gene end by 3 bases; junction bases not matched to a gene: 6. This CDR3 contains 15 residues. Germline assignment: CDR1 MGHRA and CDR2 YSYEKL.

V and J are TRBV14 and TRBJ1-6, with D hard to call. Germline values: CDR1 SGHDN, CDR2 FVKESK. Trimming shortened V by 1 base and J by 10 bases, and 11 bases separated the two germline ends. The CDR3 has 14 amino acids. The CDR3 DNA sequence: TGTGCCAGCAGCCAAGGAGGTGTGAGATCACCCCTCCACTTT. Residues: CASSQGGVRSPLHF.

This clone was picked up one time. The CDR3 coding sequence is TGCAGCGTTGCCGTTGGGCGGGAAAAACTGTTTTTT. It encodes CSVAVGREKLFF. The V call is TRBV29-1, the J call TRBJ1-4; D unresolved. The V gene lost 4 bases and the J gene lost 8 bases, with 11 bases spanning the gap. The CDR3 loop spans 12 amino acids. Germline CDR1 reads SQVTM; CDR2 reads ANQGSEA.

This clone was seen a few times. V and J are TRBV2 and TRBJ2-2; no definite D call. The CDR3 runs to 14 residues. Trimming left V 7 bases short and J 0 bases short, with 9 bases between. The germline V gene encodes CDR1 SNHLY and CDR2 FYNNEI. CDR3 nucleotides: TGTGCCAGCACCACACAGCCGAACACCGGGGAGCTGTTTTTT. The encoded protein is CASTTQPNTGELFF.

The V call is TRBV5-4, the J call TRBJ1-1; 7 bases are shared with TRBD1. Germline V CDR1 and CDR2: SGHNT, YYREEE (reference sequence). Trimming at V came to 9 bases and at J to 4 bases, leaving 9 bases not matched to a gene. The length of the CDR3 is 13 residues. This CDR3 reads CATTPAGGTEAFF. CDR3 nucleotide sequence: TGTGCCACCACCCCGGCAGGGGGCACTGAAGCTTTCTTT.

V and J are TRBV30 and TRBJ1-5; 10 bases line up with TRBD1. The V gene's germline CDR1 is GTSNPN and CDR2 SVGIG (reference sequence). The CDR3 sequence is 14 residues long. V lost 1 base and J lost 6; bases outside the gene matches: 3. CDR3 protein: CAWSGTGGSQPQHF. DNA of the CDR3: TGTGCCTGGAGTGGGACAGGGGGAAGTCAGCCCCAGCATTTT.

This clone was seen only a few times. DNA for the CDR3: TGTGCCAGCAGCTTAACGAAGCAAGAGCAGTACTTC. Translating it yields CASSLTKQEQYF. The gene calls are TRBV7-3 and TRBJ2-7; D is unclear. Per germline, CDR1 SGHTA and CDR2 FQGTGA. The CDR3 is made up of 12 amino acids. The V end was cut by 0 bases, the J end by 7 bases, with 7 bases between.